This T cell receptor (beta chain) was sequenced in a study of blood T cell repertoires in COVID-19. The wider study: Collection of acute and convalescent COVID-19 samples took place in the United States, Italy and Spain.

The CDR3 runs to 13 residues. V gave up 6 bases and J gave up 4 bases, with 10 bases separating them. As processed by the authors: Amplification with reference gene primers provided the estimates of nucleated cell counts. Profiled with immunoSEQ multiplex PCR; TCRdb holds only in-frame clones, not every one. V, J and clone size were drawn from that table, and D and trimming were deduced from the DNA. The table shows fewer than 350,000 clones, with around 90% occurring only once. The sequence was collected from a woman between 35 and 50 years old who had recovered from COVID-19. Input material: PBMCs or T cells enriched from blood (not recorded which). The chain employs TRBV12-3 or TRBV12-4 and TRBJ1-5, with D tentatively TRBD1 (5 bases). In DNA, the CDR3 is TGTGCCAGCAGCCGACAGCAGAATCAGCCCCAGCATTTT. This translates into CASSRQQNQPQHF.